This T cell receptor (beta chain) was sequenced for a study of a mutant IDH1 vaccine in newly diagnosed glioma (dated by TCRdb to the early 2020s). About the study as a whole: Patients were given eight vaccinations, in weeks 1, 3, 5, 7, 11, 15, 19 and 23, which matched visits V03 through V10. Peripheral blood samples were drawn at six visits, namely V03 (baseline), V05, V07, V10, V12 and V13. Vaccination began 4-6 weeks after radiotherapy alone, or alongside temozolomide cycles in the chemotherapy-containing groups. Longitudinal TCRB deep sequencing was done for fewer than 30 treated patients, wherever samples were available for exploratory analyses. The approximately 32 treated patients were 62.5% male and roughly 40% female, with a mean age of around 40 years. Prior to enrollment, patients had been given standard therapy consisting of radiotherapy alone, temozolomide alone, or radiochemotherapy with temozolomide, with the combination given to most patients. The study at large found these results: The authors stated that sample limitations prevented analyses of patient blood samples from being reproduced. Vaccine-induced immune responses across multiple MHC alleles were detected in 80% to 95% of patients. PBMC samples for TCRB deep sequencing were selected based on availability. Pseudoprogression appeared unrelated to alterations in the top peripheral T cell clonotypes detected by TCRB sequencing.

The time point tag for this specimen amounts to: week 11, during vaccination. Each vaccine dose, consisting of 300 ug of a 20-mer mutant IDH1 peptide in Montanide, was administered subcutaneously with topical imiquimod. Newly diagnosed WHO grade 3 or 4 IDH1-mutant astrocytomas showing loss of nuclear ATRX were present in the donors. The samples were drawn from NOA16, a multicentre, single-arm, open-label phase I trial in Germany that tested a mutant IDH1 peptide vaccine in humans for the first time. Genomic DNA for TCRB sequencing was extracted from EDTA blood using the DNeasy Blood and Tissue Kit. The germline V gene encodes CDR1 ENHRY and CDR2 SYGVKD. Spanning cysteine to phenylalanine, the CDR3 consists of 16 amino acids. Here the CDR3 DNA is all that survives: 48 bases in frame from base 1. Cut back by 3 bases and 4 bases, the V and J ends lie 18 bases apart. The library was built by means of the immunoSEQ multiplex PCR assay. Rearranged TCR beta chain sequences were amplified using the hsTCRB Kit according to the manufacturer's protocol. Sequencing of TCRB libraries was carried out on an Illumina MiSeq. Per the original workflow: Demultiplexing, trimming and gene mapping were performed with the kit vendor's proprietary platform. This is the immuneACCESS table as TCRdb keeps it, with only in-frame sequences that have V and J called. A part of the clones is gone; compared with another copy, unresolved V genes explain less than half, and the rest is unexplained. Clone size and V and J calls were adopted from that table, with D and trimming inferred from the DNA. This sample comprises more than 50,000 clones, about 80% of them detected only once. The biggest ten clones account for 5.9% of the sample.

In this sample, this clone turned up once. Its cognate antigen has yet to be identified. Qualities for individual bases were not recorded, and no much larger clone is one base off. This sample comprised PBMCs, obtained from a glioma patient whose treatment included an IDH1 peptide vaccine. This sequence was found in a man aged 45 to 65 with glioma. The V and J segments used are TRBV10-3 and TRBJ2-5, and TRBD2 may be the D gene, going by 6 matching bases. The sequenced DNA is TGTGCCATCAGTGATCGTAATCGGGACGGGGGAGAGACCCAGTACTTC. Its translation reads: CAISDRNRDGGETQYF.